This T cell receptor (beta chain) emerged from a study of T cell responses to AZD1222 COVID-19 vaccine. Generated by immunoSEQ multiplex PCR, the TCRdb table keeps only in-frame clones and is missing some. Of about 160,000 clones in the sample, approximately 88% were seen once. Germline V CDR1 and CDR2: MNHEY, SMNVEV (reference sequence). The CDR3 sequence is 13 residues long. Trimming cost V 4 bases and J 7 bases, with 13 bases left between them. The sample here was peripheral blood, taken 28 days after the second AZD1222 dose. The sequence came from an adult who received the AZD1222 COVID-19 vaccine. The J gene is TRBJ2-5, the V gene TRBV27; D tentatively reads TRBD1 or TRBD2 (6 bases each). The CDR3 DNA reads TGTGCCAGCAGTTCGAGCAGGGGAGGGACCCAGTACTTC. The encoded protein is CASSSSRGGTQYF.